The rows below give T cell receptor beta chains drawn from one sample of a study of blood T cell repertoires in COVID-19. Produced via immunoSEQ multiplex PCR; TCRdb's table is partial and in-frame only. Counted here are under 250,000 clones, roughly 84% occurring once; the ten biggest clones make up 4.5% to 6%. The specimen was peripheral blood. Receptors originate from an older woman who had recovered from COVID-19. CDR3s include the opening cysteine and the closing phenylalanine or tryptophan. Fields, in order: J gene, D gene, clone size, V gene, CDR3 protein, CDR3 DNA. A D gene is named only where the DNA matches it firmly. Clone size, where shown, is once, few, many, or a class for clones that have expanded.

j_call: TRBJ1-2; d_call: NA; clone_size: NA; v_call: TRBV25-1; cdr3_aa: CASSDRAFPTGGYTF; cdr3_nt: TGTGCCAGCAGTGACAGGGCGTTCCCTACCGGTGGCTACACCTTC
j_call: TRBJ2-2; d_call: TRBD2; clone_size: NA; v_call: TRBV5-1; cdr3_aa: CASSQSRGGLANTGELFF; cdr3_nt: TGCGCCAGCAGCCAATCTCGGGGAGGGTTAGCGAACACCGGGGAGCTGTTTTTT
j_call: TRBJ1-3; d_call: NA; clone_size: NA; v_call: TRBV7-2; cdr3_aa: CASSFVTPRIGNTIYF; cdr3_nt: TGTGCCAGCAGCTTTGTAACCCCTAGGATAGGAAACACCATATATTTT
j_call: TRBJ1-1; d_call: NA; clone_size: NA; v_call: TRBV9; cdr3_aa: CASSVGSAGVNTEAFF; cdr3_nt: TGTGCCAGCAGCGTAGGGAGCGCGGGGGTGAACACTGAAGCTTTCTTT
j_call: TRBJ2-3; d_call: TRBD2; clone_size: NA; v_call: TRBV13; cdr3_aa: CASSWTSGGTDTQYF; cdr3_nt: TGTGCCAGCAGCTGGACTAGCGGGGGAACAGATACGCAGTATTTT
j_call: TRBJ2-1; d_call: TRBD1; clone_size: NA; v_call: TRBV11-3; cdr3_aa: CASSKTGVPYNEQFF; cdr3_nt: TGTGCCAGCAGCAAGACAGGGGTGCCCTACAATGAGCAGTTCTTC
j_call: TRBJ2-7; d_call: TRBD2; clone_size: NA; v_call: TRBV3-1/TRBV3-2; cdr3_aa: CASSHWERGISYEQYF; cdr3_nt: TGTGCCAGCAGTCACTGGGAGCGGGGGATCTCCTACGAGCAGTACTTC
j_call: TRBJ1-5; d_call: NA; clone_size: NA; v_call: TRBV7-4; cdr3_aa: CASSLGPTGPSNQPQHF; cdr3_nt: TGTGCCAGCAGCTTAGGTCCAACAGGGCCGAGCAATCAGCCCCAGCATTTT
j_call: TRBJ1-1; d_call: NA; clone_size: NA; v_call: TRBV15; cdr3_aa: CATSREARTEAFF; cdr3_nt: TGTGCCACCAGCAGAGAGGCGCGGACTGAAGCTTTCTTT
j_call: TRBJ2-7; d_call: TRBD1; clone_size: NA; v_call: TRBV10-2; cdr3_aa: CASSEGQGREPYEQYF; cdr3_nt: TGCGCCAGCAGTGAAGGACAGGGGAGGGAGCCCTACGAGCAGTACTTC
j_call: TRBJ1-1; d_call: NA; clone_size: NA; v_call: TRBV10-3; cdr3_aa: CAPGLGGGTEAFF; cdr3_nt: TGTGCCCCCGGGTTGGGGGGAGGGACTGAAGCTTTCTTT
j_call: TRBJ2-7; d_call: TRBD2; clone_size: NA; v_call: TRBV2; cdr3_aa: CASSTGTTPYEQYF; cdr3_nt: TGTGCCAGCAGTACCGGGACTACCCCCTACGAGCAGTACTTC
j_call: TRBJ2-1; d_call: TRBD2; clone_size: NA; v_call: TRBV5-1; cdr3_aa: CASSRPKLAETTSSYNEQFF; cdr3_nt: TGCGCCAGCAGCCGGCCCAAACTAGCGGAGACGACCAGCTCCTACAATGAGCAGTTCTTC
j_call: TRBJ2-3; d_call: NA; clone_size: NA; v_call: TRBV5-6; cdr3_aa: CASSPSSADTQYF; cdr3_nt: TGTGCCAGCAGCCCTTCTTCGGCAGATACGCAGTATTTT
j_call: TRBJ2-5; d_call: NA; clone_size: NA; v_call: TRBV5-1; cdr3_aa: CASSLASQETQYF; cdr3_nt: TGCGCCAGCAGCTTGGCGTCCCAAGAGACCCAGTACTTC
j_call: TRBJ1-3; d_call: NA; clone_size: NA; v_call: TRBV5-1; cdr3_aa: CASSLDPGVVSGNTIYF; cdr3_nt: TGCGCCAGCAGCTTGGACCCCGGGGTGGTCTCTGGAAACACCATATATTTT
j_call: TRBJ2-2; d_call: NA; clone_size: few; v_call: TRBV2; cdr3_aa: CASSEDRGAGELFF; cdr3_nt: TGTGCCAGCAGTGAAGATCGTGGAGCCGGGGAGCTGTTTTTT
j_call: TRBJ1-5; d_call: NA; clone_size: NA; v_call: TRBV4-1; cdr3_aa: CASSQGGGLGGNQPQHF; cdr3_nt: TGCGCCAGCAGCCAAGGTGGGGGACTTGGTGGCAATCAGCCCCAGCATTTT
j_call: TRBJ2-4; d_call: NA; clone_size: NA; v_call: TRBV18; cdr3_aa: CASSPLGQIAKNIQYF; cdr3_nt: TGTGCCAGCTCACCCCTCGGACAGATAGCCAAAAACATTCAGTACTTC
j_call: TRBJ1-2; d_call: TRBD1; clone_size: NA; v_call: TRBV18; cdr3_aa: CASSPGETGVYGYTF; cdr3_nt: TGTGCCAGCTCACCCGGGGAAACAGGGGTCTATGGCTACACCTTC
j_call: TRBJ2-5; d_call: NA; clone_size: NA; v_call: TRBV12-3/TRBV12-4; cdr3_aa: CASNRGGNYQYF; cdr3_nt: TGTGCCAGCAACAGGGGGGGGAATTACCAGTACTTC
j_call: TRBJ2-5; d_call: TRBD1; clone_size: NA; v_call: TRBV3-1/TRBV3-2; cdr3_aa: CASSQMTGVHETQYF; cdr3_nt: TGTGCCAGCAGCCAAATGACAGGGGTTCACGAGACCCAGTACTTC
j_call: TRBJ1-4; d_call: TRBD1; clone_size: NA; v_call: TRBV5-1; cdr3_aa: CASSSQGDDEKLFF; cdr3_nt: TGCGCCAGCAGCTCACAGGGGGATGATGAAAAACTGTTTTTT
j_call: TRBJ1-2; d_call: TRBD1; clone_size: NA; v_call: TRBV12-5; cdr3_aa: CASGQGTGVFIGAHGRNYGYTF; cdr3_nt: TGTGCTAGTGGTCAGGGGACAGGGGTTTTTATCGGGGCCCATGGACGCAACTATGGCTACACCTTC
j_call: TRBJ2-1; d_call: NA; clone_size: NA; v_call: TRBV5-4; cdr3_aa: CASSFPSSYNEQFF; cdr3_nt: TGTGCCAGCAGCTTCCCGAGCTCCTACAATGAGCAGTTCTTC
j_call: TRBJ2-7; d_call: NA; clone_size: once; v_call: TRBV6-2/TRBV6-3; cdr3_aa: CASSRRLPREQYF; cdr3_nt: TGTGCCAGCAGTAGGAGACTCCCCCGCGAGCAGTACTTC
j_call: TRBJ1-4; d_call: NA; clone_size: NA; v_call: TRBV6-1; cdr3_aa: CASSESDWTNEKLFF; cdr3_nt: TGTGCCAGCAGTGAGTCGGACTGGACTAATGAAAAACTGTTTTTT
j_call: TRBJ2-1; d_call: TRBD2; clone_size: few; v_call: TRBV7-8; cdr3_aa: CASSPRGGTSSFF; cdr3_nt: TGTGCCAGCAGCCCCCGGGGGGGGACTAGCTCATTCTTC
j_call: TRBJ1-5; d_call: NA; clone_size: NA; v_call: TRBV6-1; cdr3_aa: CASSDEEGSGNQPQHF; cdr3_nt: TGTGCCAGCAGTGACGAGGAGGGTTCGGGCAATCAGCCCCAGCATTTT
j_call: TRBJ1-1; d_call: NA; clone_size: few; v_call: TRBV7-2; cdr3_aa: CASSLQGFGTEAFF; cdr3_nt: TGTGCCAGCAGCTTACAGGGATTTGGCACTGAAGCTTTCTTT
j_call: TRBJ1-1; d_call: NA; clone_size: few; v_call: TRBV3-1/TRBV3-2; cdr3_aa: CASSQSDVAVAFF; cdr3_nt: TGTGCCAGCAGCCAATCCGACGTGGCGGTGGCTTTCTTT
j_call: TRBJ2-1; d_call: NA; clone_size: NA; v_call: TRBV7-9; cdr3_aa: CASSFPPRVPINEQFF; cdr3_nt: TGTGCCAGCAGCTTCCCCCCCAGGGTCCCAATCAATGAGCAGTTCTTC
j_call: TRBJ2-7; d_call: NA; clone_size: NA; v_call: TRBV5-6; cdr3_aa: CASSFGQTYEQYF; cdr3_nt: TGTGCCAGCAGCTTTGGACAGACCTACGAGCAGTACTTC
j_call: TRBJ1-5; d_call: NA; clone_size: NA; v_call: TRBV7-8; cdr3_aa: CASSWTEDRNQPQHF; cdr3_nt: TGTGCCAGCAGCTGGACTGAGGACAGAAATCAGCCCCAGCATTTT
j_call: TRBJ2-7; d_call: NA; clone_size: NA; v_call: TRBV5-1; cdr3_aa: CASSLFGQSSYEQYF; cdr3_nt: TGCGCCAGCAGCTTGTTCGGACAGAGTTCCTACGAGCAGTACTTC
j_call: TRBJ2-3; d_call: TRBD2; clone_size: few; v_call: TRBV5-1; cdr3_aa: CASSLASWVGGSDTQYF; cdr3_nt: TGCGCCAGCAGCTTGGCCTCGTGGGTGGGGGGGTCAGATACGCAGTATTTT
j_call: TRBJ1-1; d_call: NA; clone_size: NA; v_call: TRBV6-6; cdr3_aa: CASSPSGENTEAFF; cdr3_nt: TGTGCCAGCAGTCCTTCGGGAGAGAACACTGAAGCTTTCTTT
j_call: TRBJ1-2; d_call: NA; clone_size: NA; v_call: TRBV6-5; cdr3_aa: CASSESYLNYGYTF; cdr3_nt: TGTGCCAGCAGCGAGAGCTATTTAAACTATGGCTACACCTTC
j_call: TRBJ2-1; d_call: NA; clone_size: NA; v_call: TRBV7-2; cdr3_aa: CASILPPFYNEQFF; cdr3_nt: TGTGCCAGCATCCTTCCCCCGTTCTACAATGAGCAGTTCTTC
j_call: TRBJ1-1; d_call: TRBD1; clone_size: once; v_call: TRBV9; cdr3_aa: CASSGGGQGGTEAFF; cdr3_nt: TGTGCCAGCAGCGGAGGAGGACAGGGTGGCACTGAAGCTTTCTTT
j_call: TRBJ2-7; d_call: NA; clone_size: NA; v_call: TRBV5-1; cdr3_aa: CASSLRQGTYEQYF; cdr3_nt: TGCGCCAGCAGCTTGCGGCAGGGCACCTACGAGCAGTACTTC
j_call: TRBJ1-2; d_call: NA; clone_size: many; v_call: TRBV9; cdr3_aa: CASSVGQGFYGYTF; cdr3_nt: TGTGCCAGCAGCGTAGGTCAGGGGTTCTATGGCTACACCTTC
j_call: TRBJ1-4; d_call: NA; clone_size: once; v_call: TRBV19; cdr3_aa: CASSHPNRATNEKLFF; cdr3_nt: TGTGCCAGTAGCCATCCGAACAGGGCCACTAATGAAAAACTGTTTTTT
j_call: TRBJ2-3; d_call: TRBD2; clone_size: NA; v_call: TRBV5-1; cdr3_aa: CASSLASWVGGADTQYF; cdr3_nt: TGCGCCAGCAGCTTGGCCTCGTGGGTGGGGGGGGCAGATACGCAGTATTTT
j_call: TRBJ2-7; d_call: TRBD1; clone_size: NA; v_call: TRBV5-4; cdr3_aa: CASSHRQGVYEQYF; cdr3_nt: TGTGCCAGCAGCCACAGACAGGGAGTCTACGAGCAGTACTTC
j_call: TRBJ2-5; d_call: NA; clone_size: NA; v_call: TRBV5-6; cdr3_aa: CASSLPRQETQYF; cdr3_nt: TGTGCCAGCAGCTTGCCCAGACAAGAGACCCAGTACTTC
j_call: TRBJ1-1; d_call: TRBD1; clone_size: NA; v_call: TRBV3-1/TRBV3-2; cdr3_aa: CASSHRTGGFNTEAFF; cdr3_nt: TGTGCCAGCAGCCATAGGACAGGGGGCTTTAACACTGAAGCTTTCTTT
j_call: TRBJ1-2; d_call: TRBD1; clone_size: NA; v_call: TRBV20-1; cdr3_aa: CSASDGRGPYGYTF; cdr3_nt: TGCAGTGCTAGTGATGGAAGGGGGCCCTATGGCTACACCTTC
j_call: TRBJ1-5; d_call: NA; clone_size: NA; v_call: TRBV18; cdr3_aa: CASSRSGSNQPQHF; cdr3_nt: TGTGCCAGCTCACGCAGCGGGTCCAATCAGCCCCAGCATTTT
j_call: TRBJ1-2; d_call: NA; clone_size: NA; v_call: TRBV30; cdr3_aa: CAWSVQVRQTSDYGYTF; cdr3_nt: TGTGCCTGGAGTGTACAGGTTCGGCAGACCTCTGACTATGGCTACACCTTC
j_call: TRBJ2-2; d_call: NA; clone_size: NA; v_call: TRBV7-2; cdr3_aa: CASSVLGAGNTGELFF; cdr3_nt: TGTGCCAGCAGCGTCTTGGGGGCGGGGAACACCGGGGAGCTGTTTTTT
j_call: TRBJ2-7; d_call: TRBD1; clone_size: NA; v_call: TRBV2; cdr3_aa: CASNENRDRVYEQYF; cdr3_nt: TGTGCCAGCAATGAAAACCGGGACAGAGTTTACGAGCAGTACTTC
j_call: TRBJ2-5; d_call: TRBD1; clone_size: NA; v_call: TRBV11-2; cdr3_aa: CASSSGTGATQYF; cdr3_nt: TGTGCCAGCAGCTCAGGGACAGGGGCGACCCAGTACTTC
j_call: TRBJ1-2; d_call: NA; clone_size: NA; v_call: TRBV6-5; cdr3_aa: CASSYGGANYGYTF; cdr3_nt: TGTGCCAGCAGTTATGGGGGCGCCAACTATGGCTACACCTTC
j_call: TRBJ1-5; d_call: NA; clone_size: NA; v_call: TRBV7-8; cdr3_aa: CASSLPSQPQHF; cdr3_nt: TGTGCCAGCAGCTTACCGTCTCAGCCCCAGCATTTT
j_call: TRBJ1-5; d_call: NA; clone_size: NA; v_call: TRBV27; cdr3_aa: CASSPDRVDQPQHF; cdr3_nt: TGTGCCAGCAGTCCGGACAGAGTCGATCAGCCCCAGCATTTT
j_call: TRBJ2-7; d_call: TRBD2; clone_size: NA; v_call: TRBV2; cdr3_aa: CSGGASYEQYF; cdr3_nt: TGCAGCGGGGGGGCCTCCTACGAGCAGTACTTC